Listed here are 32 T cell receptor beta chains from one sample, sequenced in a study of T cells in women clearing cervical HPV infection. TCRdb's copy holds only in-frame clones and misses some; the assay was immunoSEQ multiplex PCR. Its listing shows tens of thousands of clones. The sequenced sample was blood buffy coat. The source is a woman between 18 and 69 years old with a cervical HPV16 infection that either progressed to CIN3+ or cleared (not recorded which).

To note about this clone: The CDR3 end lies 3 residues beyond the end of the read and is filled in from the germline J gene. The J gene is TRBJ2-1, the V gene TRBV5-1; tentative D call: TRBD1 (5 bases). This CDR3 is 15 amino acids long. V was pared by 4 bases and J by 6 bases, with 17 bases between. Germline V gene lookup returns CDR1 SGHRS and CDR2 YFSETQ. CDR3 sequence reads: CASSVTEWSSNEQFF. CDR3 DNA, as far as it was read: TGCGCCAGCAGCGTGACAGAGTGGAGTAGCAATGAG.

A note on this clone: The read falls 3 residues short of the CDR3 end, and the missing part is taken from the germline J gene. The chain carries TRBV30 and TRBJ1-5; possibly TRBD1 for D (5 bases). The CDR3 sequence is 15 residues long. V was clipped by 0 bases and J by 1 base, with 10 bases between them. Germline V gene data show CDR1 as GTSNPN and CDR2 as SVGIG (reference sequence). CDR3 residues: CAWSVLGGSNQPQHF. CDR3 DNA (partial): TGTGCCTGGAGTGTACTTGGGGGGAGCAATCAGCCC.

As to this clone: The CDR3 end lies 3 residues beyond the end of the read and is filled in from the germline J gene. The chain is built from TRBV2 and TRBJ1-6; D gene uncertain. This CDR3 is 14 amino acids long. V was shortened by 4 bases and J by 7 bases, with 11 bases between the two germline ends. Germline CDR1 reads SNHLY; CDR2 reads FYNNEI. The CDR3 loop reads CASSANGLNSPLHF. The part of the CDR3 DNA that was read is TGTGCCAGCAGTGCAAACGGTCTAAATTCACCC.

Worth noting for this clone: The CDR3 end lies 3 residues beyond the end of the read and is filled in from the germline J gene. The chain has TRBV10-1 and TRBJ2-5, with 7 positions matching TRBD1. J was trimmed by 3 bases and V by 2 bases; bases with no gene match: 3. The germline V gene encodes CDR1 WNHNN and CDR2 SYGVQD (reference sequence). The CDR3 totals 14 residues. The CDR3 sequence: CASSETGVEETQYF. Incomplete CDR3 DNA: TGCGCCAGCAGTGAGACAGGGGTCGAAGAGACC.

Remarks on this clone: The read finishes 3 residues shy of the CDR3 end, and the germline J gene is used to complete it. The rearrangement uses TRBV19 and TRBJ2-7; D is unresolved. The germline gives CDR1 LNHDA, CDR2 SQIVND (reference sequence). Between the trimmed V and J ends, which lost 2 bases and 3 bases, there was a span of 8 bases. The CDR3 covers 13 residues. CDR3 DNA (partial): TGTGCCAGTAGTATACGTCTAGTCTACGAG. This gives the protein CASSIRLVYE. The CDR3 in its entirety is CASSIRLVYEQYF.

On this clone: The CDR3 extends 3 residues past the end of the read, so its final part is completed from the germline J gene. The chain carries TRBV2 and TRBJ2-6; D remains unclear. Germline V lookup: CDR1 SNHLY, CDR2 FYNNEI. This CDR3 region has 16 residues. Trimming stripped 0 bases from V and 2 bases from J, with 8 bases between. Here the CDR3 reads CASSEARPAGANVLTF. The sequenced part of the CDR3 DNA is TGTGCCAGCAGTGAAGCCCGCCCAGCTGGGGCCAACGTC.

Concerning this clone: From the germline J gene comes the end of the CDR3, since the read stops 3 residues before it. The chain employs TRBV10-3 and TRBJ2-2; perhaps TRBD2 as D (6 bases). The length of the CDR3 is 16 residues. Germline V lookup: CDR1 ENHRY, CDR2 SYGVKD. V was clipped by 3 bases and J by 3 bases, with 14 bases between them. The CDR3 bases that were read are TGTGCCATCAGTGACCGGGGGATCGCGGACACCGGGGAG. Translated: CAISDRGIADTGE. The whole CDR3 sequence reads CAISDRGIADTGELFF.

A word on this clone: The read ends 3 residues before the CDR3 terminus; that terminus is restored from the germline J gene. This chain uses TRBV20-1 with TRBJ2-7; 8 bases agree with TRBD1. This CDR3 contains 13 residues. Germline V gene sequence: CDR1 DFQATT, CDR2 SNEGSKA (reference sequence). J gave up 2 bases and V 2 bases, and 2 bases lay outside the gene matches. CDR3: CSARTGQAYEQYF. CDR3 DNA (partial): TGCAGTGCTAGAACGGGACAGGCCTACGAG.

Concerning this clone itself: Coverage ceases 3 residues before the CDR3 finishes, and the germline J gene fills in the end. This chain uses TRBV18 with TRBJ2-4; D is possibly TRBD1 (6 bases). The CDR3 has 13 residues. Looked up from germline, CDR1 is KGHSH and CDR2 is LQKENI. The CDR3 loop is CASSPLDKGGQYF. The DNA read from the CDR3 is TGTGCCAGCTCACCCCTTGATAAAGGGGGT.

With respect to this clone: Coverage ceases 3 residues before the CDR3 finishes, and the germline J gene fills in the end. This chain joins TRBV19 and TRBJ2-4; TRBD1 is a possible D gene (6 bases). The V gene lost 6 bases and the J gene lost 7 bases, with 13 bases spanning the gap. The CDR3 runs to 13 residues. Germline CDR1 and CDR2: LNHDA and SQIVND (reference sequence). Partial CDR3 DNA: TGTGCCAGTAGGACAGGCGGGCTGAACATT. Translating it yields CASRTGGLNI. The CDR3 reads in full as CASRTGGLNIQYF.

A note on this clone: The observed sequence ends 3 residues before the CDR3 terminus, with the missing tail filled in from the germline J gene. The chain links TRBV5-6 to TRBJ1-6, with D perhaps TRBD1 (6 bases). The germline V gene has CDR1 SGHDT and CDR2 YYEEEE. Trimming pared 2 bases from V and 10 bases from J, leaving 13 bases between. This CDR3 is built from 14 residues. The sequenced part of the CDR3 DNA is TGTGCCAGCAGCTTTGGACTTGGGGGCTCACCC. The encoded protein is CASSFGLGGSP. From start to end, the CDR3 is CASSFGLGGSPLHF.

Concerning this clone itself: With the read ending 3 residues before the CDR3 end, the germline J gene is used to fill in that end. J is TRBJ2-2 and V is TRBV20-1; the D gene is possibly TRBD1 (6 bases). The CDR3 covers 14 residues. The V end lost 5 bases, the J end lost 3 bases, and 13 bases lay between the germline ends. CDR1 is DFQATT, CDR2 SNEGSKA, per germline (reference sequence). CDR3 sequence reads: CSAWDNHHTGELFF. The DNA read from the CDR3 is TGCAGTGCTTGGGACAACCATCACACCGGGGAG.

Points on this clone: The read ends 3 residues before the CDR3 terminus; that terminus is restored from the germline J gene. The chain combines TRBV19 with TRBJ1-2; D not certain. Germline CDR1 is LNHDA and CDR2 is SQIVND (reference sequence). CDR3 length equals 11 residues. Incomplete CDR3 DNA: TGTGCCAGTAGTCCAGGAAGAGGC. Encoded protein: CASSPGRG. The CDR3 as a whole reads CASSPGRGYTF.

The CDR3 spells CASSVKRERYEQYF. The part of the CDR3 DNA that was read is TGTGCCAGCAGTGTTAAGCGGGAGAGGTACGAG. V usage is TRBV6-4 and J usage is TRBJ2-7; 8 positions match TRBD2. Coverage ceases 3 residues before the CDR3 finishes, and the germline J gene fills in the end. V dropped 4 bases and J dropped 4; count of bases not matched to a gene: 6. CDR1 and CDR2 from the germline V gene are MRHNA and SNTAGT. CDR3 length: 14 amino acids.

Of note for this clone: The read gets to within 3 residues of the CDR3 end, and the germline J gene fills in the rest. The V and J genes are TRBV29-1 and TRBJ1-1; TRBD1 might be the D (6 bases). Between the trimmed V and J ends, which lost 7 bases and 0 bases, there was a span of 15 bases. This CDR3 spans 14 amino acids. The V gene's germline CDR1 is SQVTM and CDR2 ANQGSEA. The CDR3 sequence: CSAQTGVLNTEAFF. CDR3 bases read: TGCAGCGCTCAGACAGGAGTTTTGAACACTGAA.

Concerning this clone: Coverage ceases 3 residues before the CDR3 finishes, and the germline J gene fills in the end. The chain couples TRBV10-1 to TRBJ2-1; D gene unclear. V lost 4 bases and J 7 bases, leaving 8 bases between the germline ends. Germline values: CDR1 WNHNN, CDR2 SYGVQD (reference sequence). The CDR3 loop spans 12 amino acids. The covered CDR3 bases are TGCGCCAGCAGTGGGGTAGCTAATGAG. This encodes CASSGVANE. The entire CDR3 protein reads CASSGVANEQFF.

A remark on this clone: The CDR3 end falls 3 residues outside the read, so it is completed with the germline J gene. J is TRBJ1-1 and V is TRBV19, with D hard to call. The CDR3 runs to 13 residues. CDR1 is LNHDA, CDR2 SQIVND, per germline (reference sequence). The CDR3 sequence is CASSGQPDLRAFF. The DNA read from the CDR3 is TGTGCCAGTAGTGGGCAGCCGGATCTCAGA.

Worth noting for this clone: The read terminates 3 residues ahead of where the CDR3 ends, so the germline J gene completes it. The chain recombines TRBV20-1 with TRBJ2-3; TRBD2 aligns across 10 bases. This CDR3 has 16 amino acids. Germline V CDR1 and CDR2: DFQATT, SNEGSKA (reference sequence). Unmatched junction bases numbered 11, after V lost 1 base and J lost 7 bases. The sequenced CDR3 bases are TGCAGTGCTAGAGTCCCAACTAGCGGGGAGCCAAATACG. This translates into CSARVPTSGEPNT. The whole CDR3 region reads CSARVPTSGEPNTQYF.

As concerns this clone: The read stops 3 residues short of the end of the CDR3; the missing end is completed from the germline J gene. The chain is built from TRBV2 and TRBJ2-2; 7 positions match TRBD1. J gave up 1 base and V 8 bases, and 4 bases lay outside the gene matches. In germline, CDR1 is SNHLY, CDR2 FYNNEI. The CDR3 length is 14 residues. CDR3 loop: CASVRTGNTGELFF. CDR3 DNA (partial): TGTGCCAGCGTTCGGACAGGGAACACCGGGGAG.

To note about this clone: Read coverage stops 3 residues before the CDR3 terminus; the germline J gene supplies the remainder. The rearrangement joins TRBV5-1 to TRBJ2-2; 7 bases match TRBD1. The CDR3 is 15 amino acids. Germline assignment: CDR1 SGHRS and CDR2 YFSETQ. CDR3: CASSLTGTADEKLFF. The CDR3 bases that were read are TGCGCCAGCAGCCTTACCGGGACAGCGGACGAAAAG.

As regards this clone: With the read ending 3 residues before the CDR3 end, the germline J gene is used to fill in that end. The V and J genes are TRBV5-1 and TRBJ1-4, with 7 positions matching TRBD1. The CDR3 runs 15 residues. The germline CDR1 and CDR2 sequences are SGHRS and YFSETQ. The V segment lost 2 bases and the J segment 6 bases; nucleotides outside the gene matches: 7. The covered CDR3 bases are TGCGCCAGCAGCTTTAGAGGGGGCGGCGATGAAAAA. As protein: CASSFRGGGDEK. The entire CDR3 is CASSFRGGGDEKLFF.

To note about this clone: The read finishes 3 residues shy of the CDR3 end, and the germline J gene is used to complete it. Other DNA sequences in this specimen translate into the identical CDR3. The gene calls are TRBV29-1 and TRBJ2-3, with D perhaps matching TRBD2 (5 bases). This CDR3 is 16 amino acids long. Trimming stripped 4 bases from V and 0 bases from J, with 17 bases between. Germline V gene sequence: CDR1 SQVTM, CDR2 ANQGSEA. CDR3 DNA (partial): TGCAGCGTTGTCACGGGGAACCCCTTCAGCACAGATACG. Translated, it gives CSVVTGNPFSTDT. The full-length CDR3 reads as CSVVTGNPFSTDTQYF.

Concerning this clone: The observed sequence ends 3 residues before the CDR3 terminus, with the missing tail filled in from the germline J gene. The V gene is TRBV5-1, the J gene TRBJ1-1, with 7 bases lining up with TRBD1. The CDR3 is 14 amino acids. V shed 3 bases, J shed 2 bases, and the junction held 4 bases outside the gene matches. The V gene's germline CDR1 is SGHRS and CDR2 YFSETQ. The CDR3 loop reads CASSSQGRNTEAFF. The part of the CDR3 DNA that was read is TGCGCCAGCAGCTCACAGGGGAGAAACACTGAA.

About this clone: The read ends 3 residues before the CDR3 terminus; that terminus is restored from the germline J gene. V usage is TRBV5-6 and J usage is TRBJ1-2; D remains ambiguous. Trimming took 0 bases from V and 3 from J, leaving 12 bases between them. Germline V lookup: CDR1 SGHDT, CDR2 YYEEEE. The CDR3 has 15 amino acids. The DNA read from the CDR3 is TGTGCCAGCAGCTTGGGTAGCCACTACGACTATGGC. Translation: CASSLGSHYDYG. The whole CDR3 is CASSLGSHYDYGYTF. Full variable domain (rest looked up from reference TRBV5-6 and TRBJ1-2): DAGVTQSPTHLIKTRGQQVTLRCSPKSGHDTVSWYQQALGQGPQFIFQYYEEEERQRGNFPDRFSGHQFPNYSSELNVNALLLGDSALYLCASSLGSHYDYGYTFGSGTRLTVV.

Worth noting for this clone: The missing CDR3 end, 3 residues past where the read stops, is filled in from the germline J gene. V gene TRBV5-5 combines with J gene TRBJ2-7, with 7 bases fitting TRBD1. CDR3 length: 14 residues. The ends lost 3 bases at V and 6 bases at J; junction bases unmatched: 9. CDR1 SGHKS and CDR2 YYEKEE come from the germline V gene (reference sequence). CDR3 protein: CASSWGTVRSEQYF. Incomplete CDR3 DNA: TGTGCCAGCAGCTGGGGGACAGTCCGTAGCGAG.

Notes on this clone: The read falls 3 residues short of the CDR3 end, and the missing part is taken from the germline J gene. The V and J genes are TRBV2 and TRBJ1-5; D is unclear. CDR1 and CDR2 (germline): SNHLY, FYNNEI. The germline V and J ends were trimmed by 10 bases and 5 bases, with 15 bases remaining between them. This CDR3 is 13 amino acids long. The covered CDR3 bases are TGTGCCACCACACGTTTCGCTGATCAGCCC. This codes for CATTRFADQP. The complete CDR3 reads CATTRFADQPQHF.

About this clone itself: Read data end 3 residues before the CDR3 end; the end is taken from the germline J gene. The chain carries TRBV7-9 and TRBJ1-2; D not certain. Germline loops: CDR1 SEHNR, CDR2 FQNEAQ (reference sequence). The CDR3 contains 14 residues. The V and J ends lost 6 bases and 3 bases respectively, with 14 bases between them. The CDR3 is CASRASGIYYGYTF. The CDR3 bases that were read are TGTGCCAGCAGGGCTTCGGGGATCTACTATGGC. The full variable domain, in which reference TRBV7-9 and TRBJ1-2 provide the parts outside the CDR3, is DTGVSQNPRHKITKRGQNVTFRCDPISEHNRLYWYRQTLGQGPEFLTYFQNEAQLEKSRLLSDRFSAERPKGSFSTLEIQRTEQGDSAMYLCASRASGIYYGYTFGSGTRLTVV.

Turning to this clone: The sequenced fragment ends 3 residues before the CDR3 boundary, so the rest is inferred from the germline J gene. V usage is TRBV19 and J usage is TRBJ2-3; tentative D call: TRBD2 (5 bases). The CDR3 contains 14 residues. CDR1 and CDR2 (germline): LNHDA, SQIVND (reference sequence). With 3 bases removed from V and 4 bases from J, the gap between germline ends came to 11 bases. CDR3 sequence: CASSIGLASDTQYF. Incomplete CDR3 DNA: TGTGCCAGTAGTATTGGGCTAGCATCAGATACG.

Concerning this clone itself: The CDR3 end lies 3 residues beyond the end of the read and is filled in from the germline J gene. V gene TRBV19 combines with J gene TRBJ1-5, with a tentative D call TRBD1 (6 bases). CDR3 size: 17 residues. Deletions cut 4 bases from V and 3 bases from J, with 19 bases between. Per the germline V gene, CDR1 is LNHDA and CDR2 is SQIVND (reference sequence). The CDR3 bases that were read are TGTGCCAGTAGTACCAGAGGGGGGGCGGGGGCCAATCAGCCC. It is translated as CASSTRGGAGANQP. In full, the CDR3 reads CASSTRGGAGANQPQHF.

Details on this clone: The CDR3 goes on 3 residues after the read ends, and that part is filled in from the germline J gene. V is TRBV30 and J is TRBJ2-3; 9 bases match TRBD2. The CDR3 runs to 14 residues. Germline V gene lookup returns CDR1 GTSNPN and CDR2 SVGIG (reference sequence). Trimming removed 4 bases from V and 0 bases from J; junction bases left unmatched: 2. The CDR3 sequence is CAWTSGVSTDTQYF. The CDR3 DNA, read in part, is TGTGCCTGGACTAGCGGGGTGAGCACAGATACG.

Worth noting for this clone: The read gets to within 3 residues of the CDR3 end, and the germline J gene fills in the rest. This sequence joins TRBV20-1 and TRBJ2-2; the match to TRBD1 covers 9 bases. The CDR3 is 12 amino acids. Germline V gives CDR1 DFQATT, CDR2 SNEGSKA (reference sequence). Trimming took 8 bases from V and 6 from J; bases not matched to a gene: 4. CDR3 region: CSTGGASGELFF. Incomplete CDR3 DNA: TGCAGTACAGGGGGCGCCTCCGGGGAG.

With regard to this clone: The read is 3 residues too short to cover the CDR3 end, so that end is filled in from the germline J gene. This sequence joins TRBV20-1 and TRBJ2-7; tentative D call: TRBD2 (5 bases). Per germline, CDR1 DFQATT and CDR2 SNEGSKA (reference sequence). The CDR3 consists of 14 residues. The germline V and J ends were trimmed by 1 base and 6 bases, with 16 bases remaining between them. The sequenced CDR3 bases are TGCAGTGCTAGAGTTTTGAGGTTAGCGTCCGAG. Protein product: CSARVLRLASE. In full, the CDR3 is CSARVLRLASEQYF.